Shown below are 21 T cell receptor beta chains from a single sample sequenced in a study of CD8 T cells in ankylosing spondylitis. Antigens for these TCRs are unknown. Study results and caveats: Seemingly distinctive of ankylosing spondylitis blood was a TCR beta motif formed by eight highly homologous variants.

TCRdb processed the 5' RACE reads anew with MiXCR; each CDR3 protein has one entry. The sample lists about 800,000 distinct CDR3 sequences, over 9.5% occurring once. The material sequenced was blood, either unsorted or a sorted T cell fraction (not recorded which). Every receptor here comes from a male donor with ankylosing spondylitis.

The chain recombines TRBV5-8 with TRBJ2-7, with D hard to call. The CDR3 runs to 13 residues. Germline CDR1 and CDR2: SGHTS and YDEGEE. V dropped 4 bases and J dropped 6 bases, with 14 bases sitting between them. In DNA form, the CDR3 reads TGTGCCAGCAGCCGTGGGCTCGTCTGCGAGCAGTACTTC. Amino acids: CASSRGLVCEQYF.

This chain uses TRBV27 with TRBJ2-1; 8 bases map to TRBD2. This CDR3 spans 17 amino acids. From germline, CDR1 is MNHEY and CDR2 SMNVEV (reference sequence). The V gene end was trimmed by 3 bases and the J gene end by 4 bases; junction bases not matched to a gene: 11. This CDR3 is CASSFTPALADYNEQFF. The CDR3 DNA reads TGTGCCAGCAGTTTTACCCCAGCACTAGCGGATTACAATGAGCAGTTCTTC.

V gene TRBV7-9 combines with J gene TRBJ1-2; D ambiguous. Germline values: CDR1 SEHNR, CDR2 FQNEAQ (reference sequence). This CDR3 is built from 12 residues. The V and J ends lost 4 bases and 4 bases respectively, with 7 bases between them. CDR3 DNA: TGTGCCAGCAGCTCCACCATCTATGGCTACACCTTC. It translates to CASSSTIYGYTF. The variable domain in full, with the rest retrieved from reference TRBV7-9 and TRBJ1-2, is DTGVSQNPRHKITKRGQNVTFRCDPISEHNRLYWYRQTLGQGPEFLTYFQNEAQLEKSRLLSDRFSAERPKGSFSTLEIQRTEQGDSAMYLCASSSTIYGYTFGSGTRLTVV.

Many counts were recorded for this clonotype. For the CDR3, the DNA is TGTGCCAGCATTCCGACTAGGAGGTTCCGAGGTGAGCAGTTCTTC. It codes for CASIPTRRFRGEQFF. V is TRBV12-3 or TRBV12-4 and J is TRBJ2-1, with D perhaps TRBD2 (6 bases). The germline V and J ends were trimmed by 7 bases and 9 bases, with 22 bases remaining between them. The CDR3 consists of 15 residues.

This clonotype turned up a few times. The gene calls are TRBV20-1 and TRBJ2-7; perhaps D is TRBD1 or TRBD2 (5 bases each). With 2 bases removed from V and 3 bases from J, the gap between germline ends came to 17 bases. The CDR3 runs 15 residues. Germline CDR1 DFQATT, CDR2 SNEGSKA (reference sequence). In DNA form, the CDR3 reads TGCAGTGCTAGACTCATGGGGGTGCCGTACTACGAGCAGTACTTC. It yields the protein CSARLMGVPYYEQYF.

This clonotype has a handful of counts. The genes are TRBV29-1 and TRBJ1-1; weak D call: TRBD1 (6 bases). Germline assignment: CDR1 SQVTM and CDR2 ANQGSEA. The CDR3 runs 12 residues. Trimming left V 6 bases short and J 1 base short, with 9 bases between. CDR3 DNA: TGCAGCGTCGGGACACGGAACACTGAAGCTTTCTTT. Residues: CSVGTRNTEAFF.

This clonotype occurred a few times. The CDR3 loop reads CATSDTLAGGDNEQFF. The CDR3 region has the DNA TGTGCCACCAGTGACACCCTAGCGGGAGGCGACAATGAGCAGTTCTTC. The chain is built from TRBV24-1 and TRBJ2-1; TRBD2 agrees at 11 bases. Per germline, CDR1 KGHDR and CDR2 SFDVKD. The trim removed 4 bases at V and 5 bases at J, leaving 6 bases unmatched. The CDR3 runs 16 residues.

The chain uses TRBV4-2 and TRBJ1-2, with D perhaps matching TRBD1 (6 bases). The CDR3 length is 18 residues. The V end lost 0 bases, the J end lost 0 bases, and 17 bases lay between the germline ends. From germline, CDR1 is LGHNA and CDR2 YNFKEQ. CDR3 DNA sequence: TGTGCCAGCAGCCAAGAGGTGGTGGTAGGGACAACTAACTATGGCTACACCTTC. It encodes CASSQEVVVGTTNYGYTF.

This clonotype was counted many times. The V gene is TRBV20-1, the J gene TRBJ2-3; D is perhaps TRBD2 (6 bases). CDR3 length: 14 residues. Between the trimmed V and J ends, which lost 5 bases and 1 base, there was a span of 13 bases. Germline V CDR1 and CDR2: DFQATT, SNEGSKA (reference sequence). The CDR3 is CSAVHPSGTDTQYF. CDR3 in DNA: TGCAGTGCTGTTCATCCTAGCGGCACAGATACGCAGTATTTT.

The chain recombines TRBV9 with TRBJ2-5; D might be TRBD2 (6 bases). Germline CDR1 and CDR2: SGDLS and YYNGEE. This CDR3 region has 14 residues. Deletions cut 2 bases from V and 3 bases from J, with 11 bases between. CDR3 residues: CASSVRGGEETQYF. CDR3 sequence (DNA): TGTGCCAGCAGCGTCCGCGGAGGGGAAGAGACCCAGTACTTC. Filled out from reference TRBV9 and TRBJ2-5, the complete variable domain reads DSGVTQTPKHLITATGQRVTLRCSPRSGDLSVYWYQQSLDQGLQFLIQYYNGEERAKGNILERFSAQQFPDLHSELNLSSLELGDSALYFCASSVRGGEETQYFGPGTRLLVL.

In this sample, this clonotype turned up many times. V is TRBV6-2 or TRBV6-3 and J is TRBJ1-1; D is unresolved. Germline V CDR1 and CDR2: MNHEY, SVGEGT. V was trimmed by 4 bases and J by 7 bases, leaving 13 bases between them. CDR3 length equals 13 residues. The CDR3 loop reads CASSSRIGGEAFF. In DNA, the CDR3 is TGTGCCAGCAGTTCCCGGATCGGAGGTGAAGCTTTCTTT.

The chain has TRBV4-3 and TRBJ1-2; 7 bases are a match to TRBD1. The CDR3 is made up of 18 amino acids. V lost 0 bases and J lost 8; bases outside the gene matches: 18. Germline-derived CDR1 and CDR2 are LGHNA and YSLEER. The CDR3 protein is CASSQDSQGVPSRHGYTF. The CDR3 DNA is TGCGCCAGCAGCCAAGATAGCCAGGGGGTCCCCTCGCGTCACGGCTACACCTTC.

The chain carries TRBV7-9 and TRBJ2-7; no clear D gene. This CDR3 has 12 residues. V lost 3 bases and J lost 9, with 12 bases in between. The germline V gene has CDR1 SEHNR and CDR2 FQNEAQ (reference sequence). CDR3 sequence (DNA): TGTGCCAGCAGCTTGCCCCCCCGCAGGCAGTACTTC. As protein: CASSLPPRRQYF.

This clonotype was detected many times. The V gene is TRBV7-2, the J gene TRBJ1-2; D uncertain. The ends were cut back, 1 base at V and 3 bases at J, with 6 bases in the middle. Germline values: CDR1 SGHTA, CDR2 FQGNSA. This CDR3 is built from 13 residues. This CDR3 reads CASSLVGYYGYTF. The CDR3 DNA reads TGTGCCAGCAGCTTAGTGGGTTACTATGGCTACACCTTC.

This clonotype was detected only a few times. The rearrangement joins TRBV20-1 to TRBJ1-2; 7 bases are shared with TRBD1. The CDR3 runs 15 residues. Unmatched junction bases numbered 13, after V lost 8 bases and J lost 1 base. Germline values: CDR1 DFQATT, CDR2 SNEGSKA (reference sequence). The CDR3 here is CSSRDSLYFNYGYTF. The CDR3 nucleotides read TGCAGTTCCCGGGACAGTCTATACTTTAACTATGGCTACACCTTC.

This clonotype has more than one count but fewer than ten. DNA for the CDR3: TGTGCCAGCAGCTTAATCCCCGGGGAGACCCAGTACTTC. Translation: CASSLIPGETQYF. The J gene is TRBJ2-5, the V gene TRBV7-2; D unresolved. There are 13 residues in the CDR3. CDR1 and CDR2 (germline): SGHTA, FQGNSA. V lost 2 bases and J lost 5, with 9 bases in between.

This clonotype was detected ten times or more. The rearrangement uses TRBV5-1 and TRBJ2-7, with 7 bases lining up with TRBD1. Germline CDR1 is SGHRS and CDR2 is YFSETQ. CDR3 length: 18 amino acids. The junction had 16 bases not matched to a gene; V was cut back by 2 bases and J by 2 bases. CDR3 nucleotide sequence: TGCGCCAGCAGCTTTGAGGGACAGCGTTTCCTGATACCCTACGAGCAGTACTTC. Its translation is CASSFEGQRFLIPYEQYF.

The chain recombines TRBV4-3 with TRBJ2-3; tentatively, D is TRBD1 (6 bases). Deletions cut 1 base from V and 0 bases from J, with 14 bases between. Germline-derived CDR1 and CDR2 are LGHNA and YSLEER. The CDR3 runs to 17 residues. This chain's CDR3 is CASSQARQVASTDTQYF. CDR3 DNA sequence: TGCGCCAGCAGCCAAGCCCGACAGGTTGCTAGCACAGATACGCAGTATTTT.

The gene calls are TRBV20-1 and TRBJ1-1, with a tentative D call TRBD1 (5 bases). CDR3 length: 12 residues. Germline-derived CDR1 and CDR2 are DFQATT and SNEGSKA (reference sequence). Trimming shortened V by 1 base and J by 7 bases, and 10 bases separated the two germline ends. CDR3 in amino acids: CSARVRGSEAFF. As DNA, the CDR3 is TGCAGTGCTAGAGTCCGGGGGAGTGAAGCTTTCTTT.

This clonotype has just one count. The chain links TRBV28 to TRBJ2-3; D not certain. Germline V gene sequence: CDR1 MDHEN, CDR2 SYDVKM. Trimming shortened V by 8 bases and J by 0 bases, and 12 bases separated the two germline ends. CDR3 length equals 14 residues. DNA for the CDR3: TGTGCCAGCTACCCCATGTATAGCACAGATACGCAGTATTTT. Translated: CASYPMYSTDTQYF.

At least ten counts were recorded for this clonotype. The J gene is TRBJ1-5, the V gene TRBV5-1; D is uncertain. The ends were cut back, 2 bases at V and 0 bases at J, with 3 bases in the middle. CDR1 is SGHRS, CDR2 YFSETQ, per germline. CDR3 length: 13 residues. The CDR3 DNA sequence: TGCGCCAGCAGCTTCAATAGCAATCAGCCCCAGCATTTT. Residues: CASSFNSNQPQHF.